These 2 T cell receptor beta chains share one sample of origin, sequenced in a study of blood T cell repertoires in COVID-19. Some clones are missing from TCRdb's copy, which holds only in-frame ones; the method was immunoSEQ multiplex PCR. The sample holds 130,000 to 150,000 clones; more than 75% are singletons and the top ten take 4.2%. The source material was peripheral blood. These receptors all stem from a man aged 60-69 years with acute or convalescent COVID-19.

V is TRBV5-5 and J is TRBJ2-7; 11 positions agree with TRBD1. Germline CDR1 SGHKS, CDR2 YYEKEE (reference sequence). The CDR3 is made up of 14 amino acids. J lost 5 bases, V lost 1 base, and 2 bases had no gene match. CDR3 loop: CASSLRTGGNEQYF. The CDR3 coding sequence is TGTGCCAGCAGCTTGCGGACAGGGGGCAACGAGCAGTACTTC.

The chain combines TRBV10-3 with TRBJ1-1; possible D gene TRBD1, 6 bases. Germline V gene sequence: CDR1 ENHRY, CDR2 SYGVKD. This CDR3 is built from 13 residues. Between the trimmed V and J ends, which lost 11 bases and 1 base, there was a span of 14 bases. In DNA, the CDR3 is TGTGCCGCGCGACAGGAACAGAACACTGAAGCTTTCTTT. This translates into CAARQEQNTEAFF.